A single sample gave rise to the 19 T cell receptor beta chains below, sequenced in a study of blood T cells in healthy people across ages. With a J-beta primer mix and a sample-barcoded 5' primer, a second PCR ran 7 to 11 cycles. Each CDR3 protein gets one entry after TCRdb re-called the 5' RACE reads with MiXCR. The sample lists hundreds of thousands of distinct CDR3 sequences; under 65% were seen once. Sequenced sample: blood. The receptor set was obtained from a man between 60 and 75 years old in good health.

The chain uses TRBV21-1 and TRBJ2-5; no DNA check was done on the table's D call, TRBD1. TRBV21-1 is noted as a pseudogene. The CDR3 extends over 16 amino acids. The CDR3 DNA follows: TGTGCCAGCAGCAAGGTCGGGTCACCCTGGGAAGAGACCCAGTACTTC. It encodes CASSKVGSPWEETQYF.

The chain joins TRBV2 to TRBJ2-7; TRBD1 aligns across 7 bases. V was pared by 4 bases and J by 6 bases, with 3 bases of the junction left unmatched. CDR1 SNHLY and CDR2 FYNNEI come from the germline V gene. CDR3 length: 12 residues. Written as DNA, the CDR3 is TGTGCCAGCAGTGCGACAGGGTCCGAGCAGTACTTC. Its protein is CASSATGSEQYF.

On this clonotype itself: Mismatch with germline at one junction end may stem from a read error. The CDR3 nucleotides are TGTGCCAGCAGTCTCTCCGGGACAGGGGAACAAAGGGGGTTCTTC. Residues: CASSLSGTGEQRGFF. This chain joins TRBV6-6 and TRBJ1-1, with 10 bases matching TRBD1. The CDR3 has 15 amino acids. Per the germline V gene, CDR1 is MNHNY and CDR2 is SVGAGI (reference sequence).

This chain connects TRBV9 to TRBJ2-1; 8 bases align to TRBD1. CDR3 length equals 14 residues. Germline V gene data show CDR1 as SGDLS and CDR2 as YYNGEE. With V trimmed by 1 base and J by 6 bases, 3 bases remained unmatched. The DNA for the CDR3 is TGTGCCAGCAGCGTACAGGGGGCCATCAATGAGCAGTTCTTC. Its protein is CASSVQGAINEQFF.

The chain couples TRBV7-9 to TRBJ1-6; TRBD1 is a possible D gene (6 bases). CDR3 length: 15 residues. Trimming took 7 bases from V and 5 from J, leaving 15 bases between them. Germline CDR1 reads SEHNR; CDR2 reads FQNEAQ (reference sequence). The CDR3 here is CASTPTGPHNSPLHF. The CDR3 DNA reads as TGTGCCAGCACCCCGACAGGTCCCCATAATTCACCCCTCCACTTT.

This clonotype occurred a few times. The chain links TRBV29-1 to TRBJ2-7, with a possible D match to TRBD2 (7 bases). The J call is doubtful: the DNA matches TRBJ2-5 better. CDR1 and CDR2 from the germline V gene are SQVTM and ANQGSEA. The CDR3 spans 13 residues. The DNA of the CDR3 is TGCAGCGTATTTCGGGGGGCCTGGGAGACCCAGTACTTC. Translation: CSVFRGAWETQYF.

This chain links TRBV29-1 with TRBJ2-3, with 11 bases lining up with TRBD2. This CDR3 has 16 residues. The J segment lost 3 bases and the V segment lost 3 bases, leaving 8 bases of the junction unmatched. Germline-derived CDR1 and CDR2 are SQVTM and ANQGSEA. Here the CDR3 reads CSVDTVAGGRTDTQYF. The CDR3 region has the DNA TGCAGCGTTGATACGGTAGCGGGAGGGAGGACAGATACGCAGTATTTT.

The chain carries TRBV3-1 and TRBJ2-7; D tentatively reads TRBD1 or TRBD2 (6 bases each). In germline, CDR1 is LGHDT, CDR2 YNNKEL (reference sequence). This CDR3 comprises 16 residues. V was cut by 0 bases and J by 5 bases, with 17 bases left in between. The CDR3 DNA reads TGTGCCAGCAGCCAAGATTGGGGGGCTTTAGGGAACGAGCAGTACTTC. Residues: CASSQDWGALGNEQYF.

The rearrangement joins TRBV7-6 to TRBJ2-5, with a weak D call TRBD1 (5 bases). With 4 bases removed from V and 1 base from J, the gap between germline ends came to 16 bases. The CDR3 has 16 amino acids. Germline loops: CDR1 SGHVS, CDR2 FNYEAQ. The CDR3 region is CASSSRIPGSQETQYF. The CDR3 region has the DNA TGTGCCAGCAGCTCCCGAATTCCAGGGTCCCAAGAGACCCAGTACTTC.

This clonotype has just a few counts. The chain recombines TRBV5-1 with TRBJ2-5; 8 bases agree with TRBD1. After removal of 2 bases from V and 2 bases from J, the junction contained 2 bases not matched to a gene. The CDR3 loop spans 14 amino acids. CDR1 SGHRS and CDR2 YFSETQ come from the germline V gene. The CDR3 region is CASSFRGPQETQYF. CDR3 DNA sequence: TGCGCCAGCAGCTTCAGGGGGCCTCAAGAGACCCAGTACTTC.

The chain links TRBV7-9 to TRBJ2-7; a weak D match, TRBD2 (7 bases). This CDR3 is built from 14 residues. V dropped 8 bases and J dropped 3 bases, with 17 bases sitting between them. Per germline, CDR1 SEHNR and CDR2 FQNEAQ (reference sequence). CDR3 protein: CASAVGGRSYEQYF. The CDR3 DNA reads TGTGCCAGCGCTGTCGGGGGGCGTAGCTACGAGCAGTACTTC. The variable domain in full, with the rest retrieved from reference TRBV7-9 and TRBJ2-7, is DTGVSQNPRHKITKRGQNVTFRCDPISEHNRLYWYRQTLGQGPEFLTYFQNEAQLEKSRLLSDRFSAERPKGSFSTLEIQRTEQGDSAMYLCASAVGGRSYEQYFGPGTRLTVT.

The J gene is TRBJ2-2, the V gene TRBV11-2; D is possibly TRBD1 or TRBD2 (6 bases each). Looked up from germline, CDR1 is SGHAT and CDR2 is FQNNGV. Trimming took 5 bases from V and 2 from J, leaving 12 bases between them. This CDR3 contains 15 residues. The CDR3 DNA follows: TGTGCCAGCAGCCCCATGGGGGGCAACACCGGGGAGCTGTTTTTT. Protein product: CASSPMGGNTGELFF.

The genes are TRBV20-1 and TRBJ2-3, with TRBD2 matching over 7 bases. The J segment lost 3 bases and the V segment lost 6 bases, leaving 9 bases of the junction unmatched. This CDR3 is built from 14 residues. Per the germline V gene, CDR1 is DFQATT and CDR2 is SNEGSKA (reference sequence). CDR3 protein: CSAILAIGTDTQYF. In nucleotides, the CDR3 is TGCAGTGCAATACTAGCGATCGGTACAGATACGCAGTATTTT.

The chain links TRBV4-2 to TRBJ1-1, with D tentatively TRBD1 (6 bases). The germline gives CDR1 LGHNA, CDR2 YNFKEQ. V was clipped by 4 bases and J by 0 bases, with 12 bases between them. There are 15 residues in the CDR3. The CDR3 loop is CASSLGGAMNTEAFF. The CDR3 DNA reads as TGTGCCAGCAGCCTGGGGGGCGCCATGAACACTGAAGCTTTCTTT.

The sample holds a few counts of this clonotype. The CDR3 coding sequence is TGTGCCAGCAGCCTGGGACTTGGAGAAGAGACCCAGTACTTC. It yields the protein CASSLGLGEETQYF. The chain employs TRBV6-5 and TRBJ2-5; weak D call: TRBD2 (6 bases). Germline V gene data show CDR1 as MNHEY and CDR2 as SVGAGI. CDR3 size: 14 residues. Trimming pared 6 bases from V and 3 bases from J, leaving 14 bases between.

This clonotype occurred a few times. This chain joins TRBV4-2 and TRBJ2-3; D could derive from TRBD1 or TRBD2 (5 bases each). With 0 bases removed from V and 6 bases from J, the gap between germline ends came to 16 bases. This CDR3 comprises 16 residues. Germline values: CDR1 LGHNA, CDR2 YNFKEQ. In nucleotides, the CDR3 is TGTGCCAGCAGCCAAGACGCCGGGACCCGGCGGGATACGCAGTATTTT. Translation: CASSQDAGTRRDTQYF.

This clonotype was seen a handful of times. This rearrangement joins TRBV12-3 or TRBV12-4 to TRBJ2-5; tentative D call: TRBD1 (6 bases). Trimming removed 5 bases at V and 7 bases at J, with 20 bases between. The CDR3 has 15 amino acids. The CDR3 sequence: CASSTTGSLPGTQYF. The CDR3 DNA reads as TGTGCCAGCAGTACTACAGGGAGCCTCCCGGGGACCCAGTACTTC.

The chain links TRBV6-5 to TRBJ1-2, with 8 bases fitting TRBD1. Per the germline V gene, CDR1 is MNHEY and CDR2 is SVGAGI. The CDR3 is 14 residues long. With V trimmed by 6 bases and J by 8 bases, 11 bases remained unmatched. CDR3 sequence: CASRGQGGFYGYTF. For the CDR3, the DNA is TGTGCCAGCAGAGGACAGGGAGGTTTCTACGGCTACACCTTC.

The chain has TRBV11-2 and TRBJ2-1, with TRBD2 matching over 13 bases. Germline V CDR1 and CDR2: SGHAT, FQNNGV. Germline trimming cut 4 bases from V and 8 bases from J; bases unmatched to any gene: 5. This CDR3 contains 15 residues. CDR3 sequence (DNA): TGTGCCAGCAGCTGGGGGACTAGCGGGGTGCATGAGCAGTTCTTC. Its translation is CASSWGTSGVHEQFF.